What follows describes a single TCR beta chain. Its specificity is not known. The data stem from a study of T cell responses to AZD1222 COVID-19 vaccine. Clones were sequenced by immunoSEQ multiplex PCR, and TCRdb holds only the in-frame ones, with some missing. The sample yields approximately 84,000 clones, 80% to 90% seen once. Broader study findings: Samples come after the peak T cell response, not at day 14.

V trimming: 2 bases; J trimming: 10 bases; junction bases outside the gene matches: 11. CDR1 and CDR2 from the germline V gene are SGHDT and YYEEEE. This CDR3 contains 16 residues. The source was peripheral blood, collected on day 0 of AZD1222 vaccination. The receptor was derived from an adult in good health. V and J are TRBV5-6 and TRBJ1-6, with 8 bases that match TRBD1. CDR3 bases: TGTGCCAGCAGCTTAAGGACAGGGATTTTTGGATCACCCCTCCACTTT. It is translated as CASSLRTGIFGSPLHF.